This T cell receptor beta chain is drawn from a study of CD8 T cells in ankylosing spondylitis. Study-level results: Peripheral blood held disease-linked clones only at relatively low frequency, and these were CD8+. One TCR beta motif, made up of several highly homologous variants, appeared characteristic of ankylosing spondylitis blood. Enrichment of disease-linked clones was reportedly significant in matched ankylosing spondylitis synovial fluid.

The germline V and J ends were trimmed by 6 bases and 4 bases, with 12 bases remaining between them. Looked up from germline, CDR1 is MNHNY and CDR2 is SVGAGI (reference sequence). The CDR3 has 13 residues. This clonotype has ten or more counts. The antigen is unknown. MiXCR was run by TCRdb on the 5' RACE reads, yielding one entry per CDR3 protein. The table records about 39,000 distinct CDR3 sequences, less than 4% of them present only once. The receptor comes from a male donor with ankylosing spondylitis or in good health (not recorded which). The chain links TRBV6-6 to TRBJ1-1; D perhaps matches TRBD1 (6 bases). Sequencing was done on a sample of blood, either unsorted or a sorted T cell fraction (not recorded which). DNA of the CDR3: TGTGCCAGCAGCCCAACACAGGGCACTGAAGCTTTCTTT. It yields the protein CASSPTQGTEAFF.